Only a few counts were recorded for the clone carrying this T cell receptor (beta chain). The sample belongs to a study of regulatory T cells in long-lasting Graves disease. Time point indicated: newly diagnosed GD, antithyroid drugs for less than 3 months. Scientists built the TCR library using RNA that was extracted from PBMCs. Researchers made TCR beta libraries by using iRepertoire HTBI primers and running Arm-PCR on CDR3 regions. TCRdb recomputed calls from the multiplex PCR reads with MiXCR, one row per CDR3 protein. The data contain 450,000 to 600,000 distinct CDR3 sequences, about 14% of them seen just once; the ten biggest clones take up more than 8.5%. The V end was cut by 10 bases, the J end by 9 bases, with 22 bases between. CDR3 length equals 14 residues. CDR1 is MNHNS and CDR2 is SASEGT in the germline V gene. Another study also made use of these data, one on T cells in Graves' hyperthyroidism and ophthalmopathy. That paper notes: Patients aged 18 to 65 had newly diagnosed hyperthyroidism of under 2 months' duration. An initial round of RT-PCR targeting the TCR CDR3 relied on the HTBI primer set.

This receptor was identified in a man aged 30 to 45 with Graves disease. Specimen: peripheral blood mononuclear cells (PBMCs), collected at new diagnosis, from a patient treated with antithyroid drugs. The chain combines TRBV6-1 with TRBJ1-5; possible D gene TRBD1, 5 bases. The DNA of the CDR3 is TGTGCCATCCGGGACGCCCGACGGAGGTGGCCCCAGCATTTT. This codes for CAIRDARRRWPQHF.